In its sample, the clone carrying this T cell receptor (beta chain) was seen a few times. Its antigen is unknown. This entry is derived from a study of blood T cells in healthy people across ages. Study results and caveats: Estimates drawn from one million T cells were deemed to understate diversity. The study found TCR beta diversity correlated strongly with naive T cell percentage.

In germline, CDR1 is SEHNR, CDR2 FQNEAQ (reference sequence). This CDR3 has 14 residues. With 4 bases removed from V and 1 base from J, the gap between germline ends came to 10 bases. Then a second PCR, running about 7 to 11 cycles, was carried out with a sample-barcoded 5' primer and a J-beta primer mix. Through a template-switch adaptor with 12 random nucleotides, each cDNA molecule received a tag. One entry per CDR3 protein, called by TCRdb with MiXCR from the 5' RACE reads. The repertoire holds hundreds of thousands of distinct CDR3 sequences, with roughly 49% as singletons. Specimen: blood. The chain uses TRBV7-9 and TRBJ1-2, with D possibly matching TRBD1 (6 bases). The receptor was derived from a woman in her sixties or seventies in good health. The chain's CDR3 is CASSSDSINYGYTF. CDR3 sequence (DNA): TGTGCCAGCAGCTCGGACAGTATTAACTATGGCTACACCTTC.